These 18 T cell receptor beta chains came from one sample sequenced in a study of vaccination and CD4 T cells after COVID-19. No antigen has been assigned to these receptors. The time point is: late sampling 161 to 241 days after vaccination in three convalescent patients. Sample treatment: approximately nine-day PBMC culture with coronavirus spike peptide pools or control peptides (ViraFEST assay). Once obtained from cultured CD4+ T cells, the DNA was sequenced using the Oncomine TCR Beta short-read assay. TCRdb fed the PCR reads into MiXCR, producing one record per CDR3 protein. Of approximately 17,000 distinct CDR3 sequences in the sample, around 50% were seen once. Sequencing used CD4+ T cells from blood, cultured in vitro, obtained about 7 months after SARS-CoV-2 vaccination. All receptors derive from a human donor who had recovered from COVID-19.

This chain uses TRBV28 with TRBJ2-5; no definite D call. The V end lost 6 bases, the J end lost 6 bases, and 20 bases lay between the germline ends. Germline V gives CDR1 MDHEN, CDR2 SYDVKM. CDR3 length: 15 amino acids. The CDR3 coding sequence is TGTGCCAGCAGGGTAGGCAATATCTTAGGGAAGACCCAGTACTTC. Translating it yields CASRVGNILGKTQYF.

The gene calls are TRBV20-1 and TRBJ2-1; a possible D gene is TRBD2 (6 bases). Germline values: CDR1 DFQATT, CDR2 SNEGSKA (reference sequence). This CDR3 is 15 amino acids long. Deletions cut 0 bases from V and 2 bases from J, with 11 bases between. The chain's CDR3 is CSAREGLSTYNEQFF. CDR3 sequence (DNA): TGCAGTGCTAGAGAGGGACTCTCCACCTACAATGAGCAGTTCTTC.

This chain connects TRBV10-3 to TRBJ2-1; 10 bases are a match to TRBD2. V was clipped by 4 bases and J by 10 bases; unmatched bases: 1. The CDR3 length is 12 residues. Germline V gives CDR1 ENHRY, CDR2 SYGVKD. The CDR3 sequence is CAISGTSGEQFF. The CDR3 bases are TGTGCCATCAGTGGGACTAGCGGAGAGCAGTTCTTC.

This chain uses TRBV6-1 with TRBJ2-7, with D tentatively TRBD1 or TRBD2 (5 bases each). The CDR3 has 14 residues. Germline CDR1 reads MNHNS; CDR2 reads SASEGT. V dropped 6 bases and J dropped 4 bases, with 16 bases sitting between them. CDR3 in amino acids: CASRSPGTDYEQYF. The DNA of the CDR3 is TGTGCCAGCAGATCCCCCGGGACGGATTACGAGCAGTACTTC.

The chain is built from TRBV6-5 and TRBJ1-1; TRBD1 matches 9 bases. From germline, CDR1 is MNHEY and CDR2 SVGAGI. J gave up 10 bases and V 4 bases, and 7 bases lay outside the gene matches. This CDR3 is 13 amino acids long. CDR3 loop: CASSSGTGSGAFF. The CDR3 DNA sequence: TGTGCCAGCAGTTCTGGGACAGGGAGTGGAGCTTTCTTT.

The chain links TRBV7-2 to TRBJ2-3; perhaps TRBD1 as D (5 bases). Per the germline V gene, CDR1 is SGHTA and CDR2 is FQGNSA. This CDR3 is built from 14 residues. The germline V and J ends were trimmed by 1 base and 7 bases, with 12 bases remaining between them. CDR3 in DNA: TGTGCCAGCAGCTTAGTTCTTCGGACAAATACGCAGTATTTT. It codes for CASSLVLRTNTQYF.

This clonotype turned up a few times. The genes are TRBV7-2 and TRBJ2-7; D is ambiguous. The V end lost 8 bases, the J end lost 3 bases, and 8 bases lay between the germline ends. This CDR3 has 11 residues. Germline V gives CDR1 SGHTA, CDR2 FQGNSA. The DNA for the CDR3 is TGTGCCAGCGGCCGAGACTACGAGCAGTACTTC. It codes for CASGRDYEQYF.

J is TRBJ1-1 and V is TRBV7-9, with D possibly TRBD1 on 5 matching bases. The CDR3 loop spans 13 amino acids. Germline CDR1 and CDR2: SEHNR and FQNEAQ (reference sequence). The V and J ends lost 3 bases and 4 bases respectively, with 9 bases between them. CDR3 in DNA: TGTGCCAGCAGCTTTCAGGGAAGCACTGAAGCTTTCTTT. It encodes CASSFQGSTEAFF.

The V and J genes are TRBV7-2 and TRBJ2-5; D is uncertain. V shed 1 base and J shed 5 bases, with 11 bases lying between them. The CDR3 is made up of 14 amino acids. Looked up from germline, CDR1 is SGHTA and CDR2 is FQGNSA. The CDR3 DNA follows: TGTGCCAGCAGCTTAGGCGGAAGAAGGGAGACCCAGTACTTC. Protein: CASSLGGRRETQYF.

CDR3 in amino acids: CASITIGTNYGYTF. The CDR3 DNA follows: TGTGCCAGCATCACTATAGGGACAAACTATGGCTACACCTTC. The genes are TRBV6-1 and TRBJ1-2; a weak D match, TRBD1 (6 bases). The CDR3 runs 14 residues. Germline V gives CDR1 MNHNS, CDR2 SASEGT. With 7 bases removed from V and 2 bases from J, the gap between germline ends came to 14 bases.

V and J are TRBV7-2 and TRBJ2-1; D is possibly TRBD1 (5 bases). Trimming shortened V by 0 bases and J by 4 bases, and 10 bases separated the two germline ends. The CDR3 has 15 amino acids. Germline lookup yields CDR1 SGHTA and CDR2 FQGNSA. The CDR3 sequence is CASSLAVNRYNEQFF. The CDR3 coding sequence is TGTGCCAGCAGCTTAGCCGTTAACAGGTACAATGAGCAGTTCTTC.

This sequence joins TRBV20-1 and TRBJ2-2; tentative D call: TRBD1 (6 bases). There are 14 residues in the CDR3. Germline loops: CDR1 DFQATT, CDR2 SNEGSKA (reference sequence). Trimming removed 1 base from V and 5 bases from J, with 11 bases in between. The CDR3 nucleotides read TGCAGTGCTAGAGGGCAGGGGATGACCGGGGAGCTGTTTTTT. Residues: CSARGQGMTGELFF.

CDR3 DNA sequence: TGCAGTGCTAGAGATTTGGGGGACAGGTGGCTGGATACGCAGTATTTT. Encoded protein: CSARDLGDRWLDTQYF. V and J are TRBV20-1 and TRBJ2-3; 8 nucleotides align to TRBD1. The CDR3 runs to 16 residues. V dropped 0 bases and J dropped 6; count of bases not matched to a gene: 11. From germline, CDR1 is DFQATT and CDR2 SNEGSKA (reference sequence).

Only a few counts were recorded for this clonotype. The chain links TRBV6-1 to TRBJ1-2; 10 bases fit TRBD1. This CDR3 has 13 amino acids. Per germline, CDR1 MNHNS and CDR2 SASEGT. V shed 6 bases, J shed 8 bases, and the junction held 6 bases outside the gene matches. The DNA of the CDR3 is TGTGCCAGCAGCCGACAGGGGGCCCGCGGCTACACCTTC. Encoded protein: CASSRQGARGYTF.

This chain joins TRBV15 and TRBJ2-5, with D unresolved. Germline CDR1 LNHNV, CDR2 YYDKDF (reference sequence). This CDR3 region has 15 residues. Trimming cost V 0 bases and J 4 bases, with 12 bases left between them. The DNA of the CDR3 is TGTGCCACCAGCAGAGATCACGAGACCAGAGAGACCCAGTACTTC. Protein: CATSRDHETRETQYF.

The J gene is TRBJ2-7, the V gene TRBV12-3 or TRBV12-4, with 8 bases matching TRBD1. This CDR3 is 14 amino acids long. J lost 5 bases, V lost 5 bases, and 8 bases had no gene match. The CDR3 DNA reads as TGTGCCAGCAGTCCATGGACAGGGAGCGACGAGCAGTACTTC. This codes for CASSPWTGSDEQYF.

The CDR3 reads CASSELRGSQETQYF. CDR3 sequence (DNA): TGTGCCAGCAGTGAACTTCGGGGGAGCCAAGAGACCCAGTACTTC. V is TRBV2 and J is TRBJ2-5, with D possibly matching TRBD2 (6 bases). The CDR3 loop spans 15 amino acids. V was shortened by 2 bases and J by 1 base, with 11 bases between the two germline ends. CDR1 is SNHLY and CDR2 is FYNNEI in the germline V gene. Together with reference TRBV2 and TRBJ2-5, the CDR3 gives the full variable domain: EPEVTQTPSHQVTQMGQEVILRCVPISNHLYFYWYRQILGQKVEFLVSFYNNEISEKSEIFDDQFSVERPDGSNFTLKIRSTKLEDSAMYFCASSELRGSQETQYFGPGTRLLVL.

The V and J genes are TRBV6-4 and TRBJ1-1; maybe TRBD1 (6 bases). V gave up 6 bases and J gave up 3 bases, with 14 bases separating them. CDR1 and CDR2 (germline): MRHNA, SNTAGT. CDR3 length: 14 residues. The CDR3 nucleotides read TGTGCCAGCAGCCCTCGGGAGGGGGACACTGAAGCTTTCTTT. This codes for CASSPREGDTEAFF.